Listed below are T cell receptor beta chains from one sample, sequenced in a study of T cell clonotyping in hematopoietic cell transplantation. Libraries were prepared by immunoSEQ multiplex PCR; TCRdb keeps only in-frame clonotypes and omits some of them. The table records some 16,000 clones, 90% to 95% of them present only once. The specimen was peripheral blood mononuclear cells, collected before stem cell transplant. These receptors came from a man between 18 and 29 years old with biphenotypic leukemia. Some clones in this sample may be carry-over from other donors' samples. Both conserved end residues are part of each CDR3. D genes are given only for firm matches. Clone size appears in some rows only: once, few, many, or a class for an expanded clone.

11	TRBV6-1	-	TRBJ1-2	-	CASSEGGGYTF	TGTGCCAGCAGTGAAGGGGGAGGCTACACCTTC
13	TRBV5-6	-	TRBJ1-2	-	CASSVGSYYGYTF	TGTGCCAGCAGCGTGGGCAGTTACTATGGCTACACCTTC
14	TRBV5-6	-	TRBJ1-6	-	CASSLGAGHSPLHF	TGTGCCAGCAGCTTGGGCGCAGGGCATTCACCCCTCCACTTT
17	TRBV4-3	-	TRBJ1-1	-	CASSQDRRGGINTEAFF	TGCGCCAGCAGCCAAGATCGGCGAGGGGGTATAAACACTGAAGCTTTCTTT
13	TRBV5-1	-	TRBJ2-7	-	CASSWVVENEQYF	TGCGCCAGCAGCTGGGTGGTCGAAAACGAGCAGTACTTC
11	TRBV5-6	-	TRBJ2-7	-	CASSLIGEQYF	TGTGCCAGCAGCTTGATTGGGGAGCAGTACTTC
16	TRBV7-3	-	TRBJ1-5	-	CASSSQLEESNQPQHF	TGTGCCAGCAGCTCCCAGTTGGAGGAGAGCAATCAGCCCCAGCATTTT
12	TRBV7-2	-	TRBJ2-1	-	CASSLTGNEQFF	TGTGCCAGCAGCTTGACAGGAAATGAGCAGTTCTTC
14	TRBV2	TRBD1	TRBJ1-4	-	CASSAGTVNEKLFF	TGTGCCAGCAGCGCCGGGACAGTTAATGAAAAACTGTTTTTT
17	TRBV28	-	TRBJ1-2	-	CASQVNVLGALNYGYTF	TGTGCCAGCCAAGTAAACGTTTTGGGGGCCCTTAACTATGGCTACACCTTC
13	TRBV5-1	-	TRBJ1-5	-	CASSLRFGQPQHF	TGCGCCAGCAGCTTGCGTTTCGGTCAGCCCCAGCATTTT
14	TRBV19	-	TRBJ2-1	-	CASKEGSSYNEQFF	TGTGCCAGTAAGGAAGGAAGCTCCTACAATGAGCAGTTCTTC
12	TRBV30	-	TRBJ1-4	-	CAWTGTNEKLFF	TGTGCCTGGACAGGGACGAATGAAAAACTGTTTTTT
15	TRBV10-3	-	TRBJ1-5	-	CAISGGRGGNQPQHF	TGTGCCATCAGTGGGGGCAGGGGAGGCAATCAGCCCCAGCATTTT
17	TRBV5-5	-	TRBJ1-5	-	CASSPQVVLYSNQPQHF	TGTGCCAGCAGCCCGCAGGTCGTGCTATATAGCAATCAGCCCCAGCATTTT
15	TRBV5-1	-	TRBJ2-3	-	CASSLRQTYTDTQYF	TGCGCCAGCAGCTTAAGACAGACGTATACAGATACGCAGTATTTT
15	TRBV5-6	-	TRBJ1-4	-	CASSFWFATNEKLFF	TGTGCCAGCAGCTTCTGGTTTGCAACTAATGAAAAACTGTTTTTT
12	TRBV27	-	TRBJ2-7	once	CAAGPGTHEQYF	TGTGCAGCCGGGCCAGGAACCCACGAGCAGTACTTC
12	TRBV30	TRBD1	TRBJ2-5	-	CAWDTGAGAQYF	TGTGCCTGGGACACAGGGGCCGGGGCCCAGTACTTC
15	TRBV7-2	-	TRBJ1-5	-	CASSLVGGVNQPQHF	TGTGCCAGCAGCTTAGTAGGGGGGGTCAATCAGCCCCAGCATTTT
13	TRBV6-5	-	TRBJ1-1	once	CASSGTLNTEAFF	TGTGCCAGCAGCGGGACCCTGAACACTGAAGCTTTCTTT
12	TRBV11-2	-	TRBJ2-3	-	CASSFERDTQYF	TGTGCCAGCAGCTTTGAAAGAGATACGCAGTATTTT
13	TRBV30	-	TRBJ1-2	-	CAWKGTINYGYTF	TGTGCCTGGAAGGGGACAATCAACTATGGCTACACCTTC
15	TRBV11-3	TRBD1	TRBJ2-3	once	CASSPRQGNTDTQYF	TGTGCCAGCAGCCCACGACAGGGAAACACAGATACGCAGTATTTT
16	TRBV6-6	-	TRBJ2-2	-	CASSYEGQANTGELFF	TGTGCCAGCAGTTACGAGGGACAAGCGAACACCGGGGAGCTGTTTTTT
16	TRBV28	TRBD1	TRBJ2-7	-	CASSSAPGQGTYEQYF	TGTGCCAGCAGTTCAGCTCCGGGACAGGGGACCTACGAGCAGTACTTC
17	TRBV15	TRBD1	TRBJ2-7	few	CATSRDRRGQGTHEQYF	TGTGCCACCAGCAGAGATAGAAGAGGACAGGGTACCCACGAGCAGTACTTC
14	TRBV5-4	-	TRBJ2-7	-	CASSPGGGSYEQYF	TGTGCCAGCAGCCCTGGTGGAGGCTCCTACGAGCAGTACTTC
15	TRBV6-1	-	TRBJ2-3	-	CASSERTVITDTQYF	TGTGCCAGCAGTGAAAGGACAGTGATCACAGATACGCAGTATTTT
14	TRBV6-5	TRBD1	TRBJ1-2	-	CASSYGAGGVGYTF	TGTGCCAGCAGTTACGGGGCAGGGGGCGTTGGCTACACCTTC
14	TRBV9	-	TRBJ2-7	-	CASSATGQGDEQYF	TGTGCCAGCAGCGCTACAGGGCAAGGAGACGAGCAGTACTTC
14	TRBV5-1	TRBD1	TRBJ2-5	-	CASTQGTGEETQYF	TGCGCCAGCACACAGGGGACAGGGGAGGAGACCCAGTACTTC
15	TRBV25-1	TRBD1	TRBJ2-1	-	CASSAGHTGGYEQFF	TGTGCCAGCAGTGCAGGCCACACAGGGGGGTACGAGCAGTTCTTC
8	TRBV25-1	-	TRBJ1-2	-	CASTQAYF	TGTGCCAGCACACAGGCGTACTTC
13	TRBV30	-	TRBJ2-7	-	CAWSETLIYEQYF	TGTGCCTGGAGTGAAACTCTGATCTACGAGCAGTACTTC
18	TRBV11-2	TRBD1	TRBJ1-6	few	CASSPTGTGGHYNSPLHF	TGTGCCAGCAGCCCAACCGGGACAGGGGGCCACTATAATTCACCCCTCCACTTT
13	TRBV4-3	TRBD1	TRBJ2-7	-	CASSQLQGSEQYF	TGCGCCAGCAGCCAACTACAGGGGTCCGAGCAGTACTTC